This T cell receptor beta chain was captured in a study of vaccination effects on CD4 cells after COVID-19. Repertoires were generated with immunoSEQ multiplex PCR, while TCRdb's copy carries only in-frame clones and drops some. The sample lists about 52,000 clones, nearly 80% occurring once. With respect to this clone: Its specificity is not known.

Before sequencing took place, the ViraFEST assay used viral peptide pools to expand antigen-specific CD4+ T cells. Cultured cells yielded isolated CD4+ T cells after approximately nine days. Negative nucleocapsid antibody tests before and after vaccination confirmed no previous SARS-CoV-2 infection. PBMC were cultured at a few million per well with approximately 10 IU/ml IL-2 and around 10 ug/ml peptides. A half-medium replacement with IL-2 medium was carried out on days 3 and 7. In germline, CDR1 is LGHDT, CDR2 YNNKEL (reference sequence). The CDR3 is 16 residues long. V dropped 1 base and J dropped 3; count of bases not matched to a gene: 7.

The sample was CD4+ T cells from PBMCs cultured with HCoV-OC43 spike peptides, taken before COVID-19 vaccination. Specified subset: HCoV-OC43 spike overlapping peptide pool stimulation. The chain recombines TRBV3-1 (or the pseudogene TRBV3-2) with TRBJ2-3; 7 nucleotides align to TRBD2. This receptor was identified in a human donor who received a COVID-19 vaccine. The CDR3 spells CASSQGASGVTDTQYF. The CDR3 nucleotides are TGTGCCAGCAGCCAAGGAGCCAGCGGGGTAACAGATACGCAGTATTTT.